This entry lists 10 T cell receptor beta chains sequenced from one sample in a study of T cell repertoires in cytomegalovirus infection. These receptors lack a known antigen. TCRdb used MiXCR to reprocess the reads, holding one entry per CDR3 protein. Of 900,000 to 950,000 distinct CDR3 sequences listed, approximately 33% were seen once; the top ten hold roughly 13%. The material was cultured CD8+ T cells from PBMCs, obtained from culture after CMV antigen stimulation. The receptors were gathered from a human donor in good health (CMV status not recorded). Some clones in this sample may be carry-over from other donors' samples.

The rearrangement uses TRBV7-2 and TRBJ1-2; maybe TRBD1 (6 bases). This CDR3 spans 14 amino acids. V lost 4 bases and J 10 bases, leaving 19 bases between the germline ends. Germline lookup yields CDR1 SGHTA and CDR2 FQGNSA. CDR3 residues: CASSWRTETMDYTF. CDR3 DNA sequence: TGTGCCAGCAGCTGGCGGACAGAAACTATGGACTACACCTTC.

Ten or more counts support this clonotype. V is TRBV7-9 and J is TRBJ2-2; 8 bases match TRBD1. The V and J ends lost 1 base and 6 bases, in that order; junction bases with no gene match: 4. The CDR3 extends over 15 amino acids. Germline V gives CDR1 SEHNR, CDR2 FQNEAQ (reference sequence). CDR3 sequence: CASSLVQGAAGELFF. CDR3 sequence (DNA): TGTGCCAGCAGCTTAGTCCAGGGGGCCGCCGGGGAGCTGTTTTTT.

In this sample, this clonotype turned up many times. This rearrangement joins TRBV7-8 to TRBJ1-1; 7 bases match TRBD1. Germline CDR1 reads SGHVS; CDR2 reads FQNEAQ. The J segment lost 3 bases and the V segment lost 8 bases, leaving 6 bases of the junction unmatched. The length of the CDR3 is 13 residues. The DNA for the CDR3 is TGTGCCAGCGCGGGACAGCCCTACACTGAAGCTTTCTTT. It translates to CASAGQPYTEAFF.

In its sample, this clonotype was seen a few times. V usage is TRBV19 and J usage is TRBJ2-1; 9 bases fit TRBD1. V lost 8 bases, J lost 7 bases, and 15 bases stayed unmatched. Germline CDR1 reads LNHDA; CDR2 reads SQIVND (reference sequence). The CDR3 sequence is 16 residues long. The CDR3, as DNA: TGTGCCAGTCTGGATCTAGGAGGACAGGGGATAAATGAGCAGTTCTTC. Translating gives CASLDLGGQGINEQFF.

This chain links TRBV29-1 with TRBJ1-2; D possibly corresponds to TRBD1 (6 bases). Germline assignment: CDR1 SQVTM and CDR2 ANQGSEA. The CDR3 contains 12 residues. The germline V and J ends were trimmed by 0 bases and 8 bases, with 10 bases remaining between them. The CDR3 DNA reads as TGCAGCGTTGAAGACAGGGGAGGCGGCTACACCTTC. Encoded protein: CSVEDRGGGYTF.

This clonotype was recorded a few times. CDR3 sequence: CASSQVPGADGYTF. The CDR3 DNA follows: TGTGCCAGCAGTCAAGTCCCCGGGGCGGATGGCTACACCTTC. The chain is built from TRBV6-1 and TRBJ1-2, with D possibly TRBD1 on 5 matching bases. This CDR3 is 14 amino acids long. The germline V and J ends were trimmed by 5 bases and 6 bases, with 16 bases remaining between them. CDR1 is MNHNS and CDR2 is SASEGT in the germline V gene.

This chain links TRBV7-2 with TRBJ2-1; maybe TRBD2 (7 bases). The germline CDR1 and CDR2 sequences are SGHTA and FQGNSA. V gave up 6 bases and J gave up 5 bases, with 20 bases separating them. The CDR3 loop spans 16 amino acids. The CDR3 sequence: CASRGRGGLRDNEQFF. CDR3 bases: TGTGCCAGCAGGGGAAGGGGGGGGCTACGAGACAATGAGCAGTTCTTC.

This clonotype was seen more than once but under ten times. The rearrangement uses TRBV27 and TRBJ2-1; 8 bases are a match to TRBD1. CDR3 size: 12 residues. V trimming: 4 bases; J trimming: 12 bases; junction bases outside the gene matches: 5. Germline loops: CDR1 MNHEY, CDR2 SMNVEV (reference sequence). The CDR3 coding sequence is TGTGCCAGCAGTTACACCGGGACAGGGCAGTTCTTC. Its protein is CASSYTGTGQFF.

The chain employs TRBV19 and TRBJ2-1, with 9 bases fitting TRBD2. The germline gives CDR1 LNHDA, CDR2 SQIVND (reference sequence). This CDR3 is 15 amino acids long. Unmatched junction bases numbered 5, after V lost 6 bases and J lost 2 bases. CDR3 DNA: TGTGCCAGTAGACCCCTAGCGGGGACCTACAATGAGCAGTTCTTC. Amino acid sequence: CASRPLAGTYNEQFF.

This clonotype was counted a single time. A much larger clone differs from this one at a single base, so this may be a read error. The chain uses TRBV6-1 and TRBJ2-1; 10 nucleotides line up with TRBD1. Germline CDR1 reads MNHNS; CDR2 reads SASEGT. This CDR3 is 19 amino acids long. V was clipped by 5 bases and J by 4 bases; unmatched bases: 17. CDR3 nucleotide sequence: TGTGCCAGCAGTTACTTTTCCAGCGGGACAGGGGTGGAATACAATGAGCAGTTCTTC. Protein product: CASSYFSSGTGVEYNEQFF.